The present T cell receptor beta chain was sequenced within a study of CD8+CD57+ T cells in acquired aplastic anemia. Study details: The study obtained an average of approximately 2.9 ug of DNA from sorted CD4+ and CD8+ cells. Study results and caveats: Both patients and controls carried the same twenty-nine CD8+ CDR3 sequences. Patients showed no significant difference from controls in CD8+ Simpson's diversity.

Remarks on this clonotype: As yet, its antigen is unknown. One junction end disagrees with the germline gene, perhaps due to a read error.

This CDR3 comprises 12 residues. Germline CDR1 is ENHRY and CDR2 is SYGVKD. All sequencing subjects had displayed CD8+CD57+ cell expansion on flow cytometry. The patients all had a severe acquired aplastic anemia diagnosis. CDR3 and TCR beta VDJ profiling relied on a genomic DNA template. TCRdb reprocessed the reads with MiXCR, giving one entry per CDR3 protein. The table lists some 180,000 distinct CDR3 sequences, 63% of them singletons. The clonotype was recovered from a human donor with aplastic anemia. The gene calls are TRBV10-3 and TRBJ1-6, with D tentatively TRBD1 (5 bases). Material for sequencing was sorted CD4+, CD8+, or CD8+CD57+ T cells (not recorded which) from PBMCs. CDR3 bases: TGTGCCAGCAGTTACTCGGGGACCACCCTCCACTTT. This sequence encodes CASSYSGTTLHF.